The next 27 T cell receptor beta chains were all read from a single sample in a study of regulatory T cells in long-lasting Graves disease. Relying on iRepertoire HTBI primers and Arm-PCR of CDR3 regions, the team built TCR beta libraries. TCRdb redid the calling of the multiplex PCR reads with MiXCR, one entry per CDR3 protein. The profile shows 400,000 to 500,000 distinct CDR3 sequences, roughly a fifth of them singletons. Time point denoted: persistent/refractory GD, antithyroid drugs over 5 years with positive TRAb. PBMCs were the source of the RNA used for TCR sequencing. The input for sequencing was peripheral blood mononuclear cells (PBMCs), taken when the disease was refractory, from a patient treated with antithyroid drugs. The receptor source for this set is a female donor with Graves disease.

The chain recombines TRBV28 with TRBJ2-1; 12 bases map to TRBD2. J was trimmed by 5 bases and V by 7 bases; bases with no gene match: 12. CDR3 length: 17 amino acids. Germline V gene data show CDR1 as MDHEN and CDR2 as SYDVKM. This CDR3 reads CASIPELAGGRDNEQFF. DNA of the CDR3: TGTGCCAGCATTCCAGAACTAGCGGGAGGACGGGACAATGAGCAGTTCTTC.

This clonotype has a count of ten or more. This chain links TRBV25-1 with TRBJ2-5, with 10 bases fitting TRBD2. Looked up from germline, CDR1 is MGHDK and CDR2 is SYGVNS. This CDR3 comprises 14 residues. J gave up 5 bases and V 2 bases, and 2 bases lay outside the gene matches. The CDR3 protein is CASSEGLAVETQYF. CDR3 in DNA: TGTGCCAGCAGTGAAGGACTAGCGGTGGAGACCCAGTACTTC.

This clonotype has ten or more counts. The genes are TRBV2 and TRBJ2-7, with 8 nucleotides matching TRBD1. The CDR3 sequence is 12 residues long. Losses at the gene ends were 6 bases for V and 2 bases for J; bases not matched to a gene: 0. Germline assignment: CDR1 SNHLY and CDR2 FYNNEI. CDR3 DNA sequence: TGTGCCAGCAGGGGACAGGCCTACGAGCAGTACTTC. It yields the protein CASRGQAYEQYF.

The sample holds many counts of this clonotype. The V gene is TRBV11-2, the J gene TRBJ2-5; tentatively, D is TRBD1 (5 bases). The CDR3 consists of 15 residues. The germline V gene encodes CDR1 SGHAT and CDR2 FQNNGV. V was cut by 1 base and J by 8 bases, with 17 bases left in between. CDR3 region: CASSLGQGRFDTQYF. CDR3 nucleotides: TGTGCCAGCAGCTTAGGTCAGGGCCGGTTCGATACCCAGTACTTC.

This clonotype has more than one count but fewer than ten. V gene TRBV10-1 combines with J gene TRBJ2-4; 7 bases are a match to TRBD1. The CDR3 is made up of 16 amino acids. Germline assignment: CDR1 WNHNN and CDR2 SYGVQD (reference sequence). V gave up 0 bases and J gave up 3 bases; unmatched junction bases: 5. CDR3 bases: TGCGCCAGCAGTGAGTCGACAGGGTGGGGCAAAAACATTCAGTACTTC. This gives the protein CASSESTGWGKNIQYF.

This clonotype was counted ten times or more. The junction does not match germline at one end; this may be a read error. This chain uses TRBV6-5 with TRBJ2-5; 8 bases match TRBD2. Germline V gene data show CDR1 as MNHEY and CDR2 as SVGAGI. This CDR3 spans 14 amino acids. CDR3 sequence reads: CASNYSGGEETQYF. In DNA form, the CDR3 reads TGTGCCAGCAATTACTCGGGAGGGGAAGAGACCCAGTACTTC.

CDR3 sequence: CASRRRQFEGSNQPQHF. In nucleotides, the CDR3 is TGTGCCAGCAGACGGAGACAGTTTGAAGGGAGCAATCAGCCCCAGCATTTT. The chain recombines TRBV7-3 with TRBJ1-5; D is perhaps TRBD1 (5 bases). The germline gives CDR1 SGHTA, CDR2 FQGTGA. V lost 6 bases, J lost 1 base, and 19 bases lay in between. CDR3 size: 17 residues.

The rearrangement uses TRBV28 and TRBJ2-3; D may match TRBD1 or TRBD2 (5 bases each). V dropped 7 bases and J dropped 1 base, with 15 bases sitting between them. CDR1 is MDHEN, CDR2 SYDVKM, per germline. The CDR3 loop spans 15 amino acids. Here the CDR3 reads CASTSTGTGTDTQYF. The DNA for the CDR3 is TGTGCCAGCACCAGTACCGGGACGGGCACAGATACGCAGTATTTT.

This clonotype was seen at least ten times. This chain links TRBV20-1 with TRBJ1-6, with D unclear. Germline V gene sequence: CDR1 DFQATT, CDR2 SNEGSKA (reference sequence). This CDR3 is 9 amino acids long. V dropped 3 bases and J dropped 14 bases, with 5 bases sitting between them. As DNA, the CDR3 is TGCAGTGCTAGGCGGGCCCTCCACTTT. It yields the protein CSARRALHF.

This clonotype came up once. The rearrangement uses TRBV6-1 and TRBJ1-1; no firm D call. The V gene's germline CDR1 is MNHNS and CDR2 SASEGT. V was clipped by 6 bases and J by 0 bases, with 14 bases between them. The CDR3 is 15 residues long. The CDR3 nucleotides are TGTGCCAGCAGCCGCTCGATCGCATTGAACACTGAAGCTTTCTTT. Its protein is CASSRSIALNTEAFF.

The chain carries TRBV7-6 and TRBJ2-7; D may correspond to TRBD1 or TRBD2 (5 bases each). The CDR3 sequence is 17 residues long. The germline CDR1 and CDR2 sequences are SGHVS and FNYEAQ. V lost 2 bases and J 0 bases, leaving 17 bases between the germline ends. The CDR3 is CASSLSLNFGGSYEQYF. The DNA of the CDR3 is TGTGCCAGCAGCTTATCCCTTAATTTTGGGGGCTCCTACGAGCAGTACTTC.

This clonotype was counted a few times. It may be a read error: a sequence one base away is much more abundant. The chain has TRBV28 and TRBJ1-1; 12 nucleotides align to TRBD1. The ends lost 8 bases at V and 6 bases at J; junction bases unmatched: 10. This CDR3 has 15 amino acids. The germline gives CDR1 MDHEN, CDR2 SYDVKM. CDR3 residues: CASGIRDRGPAEAFF. As DNA, the CDR3 is TGTGCCAGCGGTATTCGGGACAGGGGGCCAGCTGAAGCTTTCTTT.

The CDR3, as DNA: TGTGCCAGCAGCCTGCCCAGGGTCCCCTACGAGCAGTACTTC. It is translated as CASSLPRVPYEQYF. The chain combines TRBV28 with TRBJ2-7, with D possibly being TRBD1 (5 bases). This CDR3 is 14 amino acids long. The germline CDR1 and CDR2 sequences are MDHEN and SYDVKM. The V gene lost 6 bases and the J gene lost 2 bases, with 14 bases spanning the gap.

The chain recombines TRBV12-3 or TRBV12-4 with TRBJ1-2, with 9 bases aligning to TRBD1. The CDR3 loop spans 15 amino acids. V trimming: 5 bases; J trimming: 6 bases; junction bases outside the gene matches: 10. The DNA of the CDR3 is TGTGCCAGCAGTACTTCCGGGACAGGGTCTAATGGCTACACCTTC. This translates into CASSTSGTGSNGYTF.

This clonotype was recorded only once. One base away lies a much larger clone, so this may be a sequencing read error. J is TRBJ2-7 and V is TRBV9, with TRBD2 as a possible D gene (6 bases). Germline assignment: CDR1 SGDLS and CDR2 YYNGEE. The V gene lost 4 bases and the J gene lost 2 bases, with 13 bases spanning the gap. There are 14 residues in the CDR3. CDR3 region: CASSISGVPYEQYF. As DNA, the CDR3 is TGTGCCAGCAGCATATCGGGAGTCCCCTACGAGCAGTACTTC.

This chain connects TRBV5-1 to TRBJ2-5, with 7 bases lining up with TRBD2. The CDR3 extends over 17 amino acids. Per germline, CDR1 SGHRS and CDR2 YFSETQ. The ends lost 0 bases at V and 0 bases at J; junction bases unmatched: 8. The CDR3 DNA follows: TGCGCCAGCAGCTTGGGAAGACTAGCCGCTAACCAAGAGACCCAGTACTTC. This encodes CASSLGRLAANQETQYF. The full variable domain, rest sourced from reference TRBV5-1 and TRBJ2-5, is KAGVTQTPRYLIKTRGQQVTLSCSPISGHRSVSWYQQTPGQGLQFLFEYFSETQRNKGNFPGRFSGRQFSNSRSEMNVSTLELGDSALYLCASSLGRLAANQETQYFGPGTRLLVL.

This clonotype has just a few counts. This may stem from a read error, because a much larger clone lies one nucleotide away. This rearrangement joins TRBV28 to TRBJ2-5, with D possibly TRBD1 on 5 matching bases. Looked up from germline, CDR1 is MDHEN and CDR2 is SYDVKM. CDR3 length: 14 amino acids. The V and J ends lost 6 bases and 7 bases respectively, with 18 bases between them. The CDR3 here is CASSLRGRAGTQYF. Here the CDR3 DNA reads TGTGCCAGCAGCCTAAGGGGCAGGGCAGGGACCCAGTACTTC. Full variable domain (rest looked up from reference TRBV28 and TRBJ2-5): DVKVTQSSRYLVKRTGEKVFLECVQDMDHENMFWYRQDPGLGLRLIYFSYDVKMKEKGDIPEGYSVSREKKERFSLILESASTNQTSMYLCASSLRGRAGTQYFGPGTRLLVL.

The chain recombines TRBV27 with TRBJ2-1, with D perhaps being TRBD1 or TRBD2 (5 bases each). V dropped 5 bases and J dropped 6 bases, with 17 bases sitting between them. Germline CDR1 and CDR2: MNHEY and SMNVEV (reference sequence). The CDR3 is made up of 15 amino acids. In DNA, the CDR3 is TGTGCCAGCAGTCCGACAGCGGAAGGGTCCAATGAGCAGTTCTTC. It yields the protein CASSPTAEGSNEQFF.

Many counts were recorded for this clonotype. The chain uses TRBV29-1 and TRBJ2-5; TRBD2 agrees at 8 bases. The CDR3 runs to 13 residues. Germline V CDR1 and CDR2: SQVTM, ANQGSEA. The junction had 5 bases not matched to a gene; V was cut back by 3 bases and J by 5 bases. Written as DNA, the CDR3 is TGCAGCGTTGACGGGACTAGGGTGGAGACCCAGTACTTC. Residues: CSVDGTRVETQYF.

This clonotype was observed at least ten times. The V and J genes are TRBV27 and TRBJ2-7; D call uncertain. Germline CDR1 MNHEY, CDR2 SMNVEV (reference sequence). Trimming stripped 2 bases from V and 1 base from J, with 9 bases between. The CDR3 has 14 amino acids. Here the CDR3 reads CASSLKDGSYEQYF. The CDR3 nucleotides are TGTGCCAGCAGTTTAAAGGACGGGTCCTACGAGCAGTACTTC.

This clonotype was seen ten or more times. The gene calls are TRBV6-1 and TRBJ1-2; no clear D gene. Between the trimmed V and J ends, which lost 2 bases and 0 bases, there was a span of 4 bases. Germline CDR1 MNHNS, CDR2 SASEGT. The CDR3 is 13 amino acids. The CDR3 is CASSETANYGYTF. The DNA for the CDR3 is TGTGCCAGCAGTGAAACAGCTAACTATGGCTACACCTTC.

This clonotype was counted at least ten times. V is TRBV12-5 and J is TRBJ2-1; D remains unclear. The CDR3 runs to 12 residues. Trimming shortened V by 3 bases and J by 8 bases, and 8 bases separated the two germline ends. In germline, CDR1 is LGHNT, CDR2 FRNRAP. The CDR3 sequence: CASGFIGDEQFF. The CDR3 DNA reads as TGTGCTAGTGGTTTCATTGGAGATGAGCAGTTCTTC.

This clonotype was observed many times. This chain connects TRBV19 to TRBJ1-1; the D gene is possibly TRBD1 (5 bases). The germline V gene has CDR1 LNHDA and CDR2 SQIVND (reference sequence). The CDR3 is 11 residues long. Deletions cut 10 bases from V and 8 bases from J, with 14 bases between. The CDR3 protein is CATQGRREAFF. CDR3 nucleotides: TGTGCCACCCAGGGTCGGCGAGAAGCTTTCTTT.

This clonotype has at least ten counts. V usage is TRBV28 and J usage is TRBJ2-5, with D perhaps TRBD2 (6 bases). Trimming removed 5 bases at V and 3 bases at J, with 22 bases between. The V gene's germline CDR1 is MDHEN and CDR2 SYDVKM. The CDR3 spans 17 residues. The CDR3 sequence: CASSVLVAGPTEETQYF. Here the CDR3 DNA reads TGTGCCAGCAGTGTGCTAGTCGCGGGACCCACTGAAGAGACCCAGTACTTC.

This clonotype was counted between two and nine times. The V call is TRBV5-8, the J call TRBJ1-2; the match to TRBD1 covers 9 bases. The length of the CDR3 is 14 residues. The ends lost 4 bases at V and 8 bases at J; junction bases unmatched: 9. Germline loops: CDR1 SGHTS, CDR2 YDEGEE. This chain's CDR3 is CASSAEQGARGYTF. The CDR3 region has the DNA TGTGCCAGCAGCGCAGAACAGGGGGCGCGCGGCTACACCTTC.

This sequence joins TRBV19 and TRBJ1-5; D is unresolved. This CDR3 is built from 12 residues. Germline V gene sequence: CDR1 LNHDA, CDR2 SQIVND (reference sequence). Trimming cost V 7 bases and J 6 bases, with 10 bases left between them. The chain's CDR3 is CASTSDAQPQHF. In nucleotides, the CDR3 is TGTGCCAGTACCTCGGACGCTCAGCCCCAGCATTTT.

The J gene is TRBJ1-2, the V gene TRBV7-3; possible D gene TRBD1, 5 bases. The CDR3 runs 14 residues. Per the germline V gene, CDR1 is SGHTA and CDR2 is FQGTGA. Trimming left V 1 base short and J 8 bases short, with 14 bases between. CDR3 DNA: TGTGCCAGCAGCTTAAATGGGGCCGGTGGCGGCTACACCTTC. Translating it yields CASSLNGAGGGYTF.